Following are 17 T cell receptor beta chains from one sample sequenced in a study of cytomegalovirus exposure and HLA in healthy donors. Vbeta (60) and Jbeta (13) primers were used in the PCR. The assay was immunoSEQ multiplex PCR, and TCRdb's table has in-frame clones only and misses some. The repertoire holds 170,000 or so clones, around 78% seen once, with 3.1% in the top ten. The sequencing sample was made of PBMCs. The receptor source for this set is a woman in her forties in good health and CMV-seronegative.

The rearrangement uses TRBV7-7 and TRBJ2-7; a weak D match, TRBD1 (6 bases). The germline V and J ends were trimmed by 5 bases and 3 bases, with 17 bases remaining between them. CDR1 and CDR2 from the germline V gene are SSHAT and FNYEAQ (reference sequence). This CDR3 contains 15 residues. CDR3 in DNA: TGTGCCAGCAGCGCCAAACAGGGAACGGACTACGAGCAGTACTTC. It yields the protein CASSAKQGTDYEQYF.

This rearrangement joins TRBV28 to TRBJ2-7; TRBD1 aligns across 8 bases. This CDR3 is built from 14 residues. The junction had 6 bases not matched to a gene; V was cut back by 5 bases and J by 3 bases. The V gene's germline CDR1 is MDHEN and CDR2 SYDVKM. The CDR3 coding sequence is TGTGCCAGCAGTCAGGGGACAGGATTCTACGAGCAGTACTTC. It encodes CASSQGTGFYEQYF.

V is TRBV6-1 and J is TRBJ2-5; D is unresolved. The CDR3 consists of 13 residues. The germline V gene has CDR1 MNHNS and CDR2 SASEGT. V lost 3 bases to trimming and J lost 11 bases, with 16 bases between them. The CDR3 DNA reads as TGTGCCAGCAGTGAGTCTCACACGTTAAAGCAGTACTTC. Residues: CASSESHTLKQYF.

V gene TRBV18 combines with J gene TRBJ1-6; D uncertain. This CDR3 is 14 amino acids long. Germline-derived CDR1 and CDR2 are KGHSH and LQKENI. Trimming shortened V by 3 bases and J by 10 bases, and 13 bases separated the two germline ends. The CDR3 here is CASSPMQVESPLHF. CDR3 bases: TGTGCCAGCTCACCTATGCAGGTTGAATCACCCCTCCACTTT.

The CDR3 region is CASSNRGYNSPLHF. The CDR3 nucleotides read TGTGCCAGCAGTAACAGGGGGTATAATTCACCCCTCCACTTT. The V gene is TRBV27, the J gene TRBJ1-6; 8 nucleotides align to TRBD1. V gave up 5 bases and J gave up 4 bases; unmatched junction bases: 1. CDR1 is MNHEY, CDR2 SMNVEV, per germline (reference sequence). This CDR3 is built from 14 residues.

The rearrangement links TRBV19 to TRBJ2-7; 8 bases line up with TRBD1. Unmatched junction bases numbered 6, after V lost 4 bases and J lost 10 bases. This CDR3 contains 12 residues. Germline CDR1 LNHDA, CDR2 SQIVND (reference sequence). The CDR3 nucleotides are TGTGCCAGTAGTAGCCAACAGGGGGTTCAGTACTTC. This encodes CASSSQQGVQYF.

CDR3 sequence (DNA): TGTGCCATCAGTGGTGGGGAGGGCACTGAAGCTTTCTTT. Translated: CAISGGEGTEAFF. The chain is built from TRBV10-3 and TRBJ1-1; no clear D. The CDR3 is 13 residues long. Per the germline V gene, CDR1 is ENHRY and CDR2 is SYGVKD. The V end was cut by 4 bases, the J end by 4 bases, with 10 bases between.

This chain connects TRBV5-1 to TRBJ2-2; no definite D call. The germline CDR1 and CDR2 sequences are SGHRS and YFSETQ. V lost 4 bases to trimming and J lost 0 bases, with 16 bases between them. This CDR3 is 17 amino acids long. The CDR3 sequence: CASSPNPNTANTGELFF. DNA for the CDR3: TGCGCCAGCAGCCCTAACCCGAACACAGCGAACACCGGGGAGCTGTTTTTT.

The chain employs TRBV6-1 and TRBJ1-5, with a tentative D call TRBD1 (6 bases). Germline V lookup: CDR1 MNHNS, CDR2 SASEGT. There are 14 residues in the CDR3. Trimming removed 5 bases from V and 2 bases from J, with 10 bases in between. CDR3 in amino acids: CASSRGQRNQPQHF. CDR3 DNA sequence: TGTGCCAGCAGTCGGGGACAACGCAATCAGCCCCAGCATTTT.

The gene calls are TRBV13 and TRBJ2-5; 10 bases agree with TRBD2. Germline CDR1 PRHDT, CDR2 FYEKMQ (reference sequence). V gave up 5 bases and J gave up 5 bases; unmatched junction bases: 8. This CDR3 has 15 amino acids. CDR3 sequence (DNA): TGTGCCAGCAGCCCCCTAGCGGGGGCCTGGGAGACCCAGTACTTC. This sequence encodes CASSPLAGAWETQYF.

The chain employs TRBV7-9 and TRBJ2-7; D gene unclear. Trimming took off 5 bases at V and 3 bases at J, with 8 bases between the two ends. Germline CDR1 and CDR2: SEHNR and FQNEAQ (reference sequence). This CDR3 spans 12 amino acids. CDR3 in amino acids: CASSEISYEQYF. CDR3 bases: TGTGCCAGCAGCGAAATTAGCTACGAGCAGTACTTC.

The rearrangement joins TRBV4-1 to TRBJ2-3, with 8 bases that match TRBD2. J gave up 2 bases and V 3 bases, and 10 bases lay outside the gene matches. Germline CDR1 is MGHRA and CDR2 is YSYEKL. The CDR3 length is 17 residues. CDR3 sequence reads: CASSQSLKRGITDTQYF. The CDR3 DNA reads as TGCGCCAGCAGCCAGTCTCTCAAGCGGGGGATCACAGATACGCAGTATTTT.

A few counts support this clone. V usage is TRBV19 and J usage is TRBJ1-3; TRBD1 is a possible D gene (6 bases). Deletions cut 7 bases from V and 0 bases from J, with 13 bases between. The germline gives CDR1 LNHDA, CDR2 SQIVND (reference sequence). The CDR3 is 15 amino acids. For the CDR3, the DNA is TGTGCCAGTATCAGGGGTACCACCTCTGGAAACACCATATATTTT. Its protein product is CASIRGTTSGNTIYF.

This clone showed up just once. The chain joins TRBV7-9 to TRBJ1-4, with a possible D match to TRBD1 (5 bases). Trimming took off 5 bases at V and 5 bases at J, with 15 bases between the two ends. CDR1 is SEHNR and CDR2 is FQNEAQ in the germline V gene (reference sequence). The CDR3 is 15 amino acids. CDR3 in DNA: TGTGCCAGCAGCCCCATCGGGGGGGGAAATGAAAAACTGTTTTTT. Its translation: CASSPIGGGNEKLFF.

The chain is built from TRBV10-2 and TRBJ2-1; a possible D gene is TRBD2 (5 bases). The ends were cut back, 5 bases at V and 0 bases at J, with 8 bases in the middle. The germline gives CDR1 WSHSY, CDR2 SAAADI. This CDR3 contains 14 residues. In DNA, the CDR3 is TGCGCCAGCAGTTCGGGATTCTCCTACAATGAGCAGTTCTTC. It specifies CASSSGFSYNEQFF.

This clone was picked up one time. V usage is TRBV4-1 and J usage is TRBJ2-3; 7 positions agree with TRBD2. J gave up 0 bases and V 9 bases, and 21 bases lay outside the gene matches. The CDR3 extends over 19 amino acids. The V gene's germline CDR1 is MGHRA and CDR2 YSYEKL. In nucleotides, the CDR3 is TGCGCCAGGGGGAGGGACGGGGGGTCCCAGGAAACTAGCACAGATACGCAGTATTTT. It yields the protein CARGRDGGSQETSTDTQYF.

This clone was found once. The rearrangement uses TRBV27 and TRBJ2-2; 7 bases map to TRBD1. After removal of 7 bases from V and 3 bases from J, the junction contained 5 bases not matched to a gene. This CDR3 spans 14 amino acids. CDR1 and CDR2 (germline): MNHEY, SMNVEV (reference sequence). Here the CDR3 reads CASKVTGDTGELFF. CDR3 DNA: TGTGCCAGCAAAGTTACAGGGGACACCGGGGAGCTGTTTTTT.